A selection of T cell receptor beta chains follows, all from one sample in a study of blood T cell repertoires in COVID-19. Clones were read by immunoSEQ multiplex PCR, and TCRdb kept only the in-frame ones, dropping some. There are 84,000 or so clones in the sample; under 85% occur only once, and about 9.9% lies in the top ten. The sample consisted of peripheral blood. The receptors derive from a human donor in a cohort sampled during active COVID-19. CDR3s include the opening cysteine and the closing phenylalanine or tryptophan. A D gene is named only where the DNA matches it firmly. A clone size is listed for some rows: how often the clone was seen (once, few, many), or a class if it is expanded.

cdr3_aa cdr3_nt clone_size d_call j_call v_call
CASSTLGGNTEAFF TGTGCCAGCAGTACCCTCGGGGGGAACACTGAAGCTTTCTTT - - TRBJ1-1 TRBV6-5
CASSTKQGPRGNQPQHF TGTGCCAGCAGCACTAAACAGGGCCCCAGGGGCAATCAGCCCCAGCATTTT - - TRBJ1-5 TRBV21-1
CASSYVGEKLFF TGTGCCAGCAGTTACGTCGGTGAAAAACTGTTTTTT - - TRBJ1-4 TRBV6-5
CASSSGQGGNYGYTF TGTGCCAGCAGCTCTGGACAGGGGGGAAACTATGGCTACACCTTC - TRBD1 TRBJ1-2 TRBV6-2/TRBV6-3
CASQIDRGNYEQYF TGTGCCAGCCAAATCGACAGGGGCAATTACGAGCAGTACTTC - TRBD1 TRBJ2-7 TRBV2
CASSIQGGAYEQYF TGCGCCAGCAGCATACAGGGGGGAGCCTACGAGCAGTACTTC - TRBD1 TRBJ2-7 TRBV5-1
CASSRRGGHNEQFF TGCGCCAGCAGCCGCCGCGGGGGCCACAATGAGCAGTTCTTC - - TRBJ2-1 TRBV5-1
CASSPDGDYEQYF TGTGCCAGCTCACCAGACGGGGACTACGAGCAGTACTTC - - TRBJ2-7 TRBV18
CASSYRPGTGFYGYTF TGTGCCAGCAGTTACCGTCCCGGGACAGGTTTCTATGGCTACACCTTC - TRBD1 TRBJ1-2 TRBV6-2/TRBV6-3
CASSHNRGLAKNIQYF TGTGCCAGCAGCCACAACAGGGGATTGGCCAAAAACATTCAGTACTTC once TRBD1 TRBJ2-4 TRBV11-3
CSVEQGGEKLFF TGCAGCGTTGAACAGGGGGGTGAAAAACTGTTTTTT - TRBD1 TRBJ1-4 TRBV29-1
CASSHAVAYGYTF TGTGCCAGCAGCCATGCAGTCGCCTATGGCTACACCTTC - - TRBJ1-2 TRBV3-1/TRBV3-2
CAIGRDGYTF TGTGCCATCGGCCGGGATGGCTACACCTTC - - TRBJ1-2 TRBV10-3
CASSGVKPGGTGELFF TGTGCCAGCAGCGGAGTTAAGCCTGGGGGGACCGGGGAGCTGTTTTTT - - TRBJ2-2 TRBV5-4
CASSQVGGDTDTQYF TGCGCCAGCAGCCAAGTGGGCGGGGACACAGATACGCAGTATTTT few - TRBJ2-3 TRBV4-3
CASRHRSQTGKNNQPQHF TGTGCCAGTAGGCATAGGTCTCAGACAGGGAAGAACAATCAGCCCCAGCATTTT once TRBD1 TRBJ1-5 TRBV19
CASSPPLGRNTGELFF TGTGCCAGCTCACCGCCTCTAGGGAGGAACACCGGGGAGCTGTTTTTT - - TRBJ2-2 TRBV18
CASSELAGEPLEQYF TGTGCCAGCAGTGAACTAGCGGGGGAACCCCTGGAGCAGTACTTC - TRBD2 TRBJ2-7 TRBV2
CASSLPRQSKNIQYF TGTGCCAGCAGCTTACCCCGTCAGTCCAAAAACATTCAGTACTTC - - TRBJ2-4 TRBV11-2
CASSPGDMNTEAFF TGTGCCAGCAGCCCCGGAGATATGAACACTGAAGCTTTCTTT few - TRBJ1-1 TRBV5-5
CATGTVNQPQHF TGTGCCACCGGGACAGTTAATCAGCCCCAGCATTTT - TRBD1 TRBJ1-5 TRBV6-5
CASSGQMNTEAFF TGTGCCAGCAGCGGACAGATGAACACTGAAGCTTTCTTT - - TRBJ1-1 TRBV14
CASSLAGGLSGNTIYF TGTGCCAGCAGCTTAGCGGGTGGGCTCTCTGGAAACACCATATATTTT - - TRBJ1-3 TRBV7-2
CASSSDRGPGEKLFF TGTGCCAGCTCATCTGACAGGGGGCCGGGGGAAAAACTGTTTTTT - TRBD1 TRBJ1-4 TRBV18
CASSLFRDGGTTIYF TGTGCCAGCAGCTTATTCCGAGACGGCGGCACCACCATATATTTT - - TRBJ1-3 TRBV7-2
CSASRLLAGVANEQFF TGCAGTGCTAGTCGACTTTTGGCGGGGGTTGCCAATGAGCAGTTCTTC - TRBD2 TRBJ2-1 TRBV20-1
CASSPGTAGVYEQYF TGTGCCAGCAGTCCCGGGACAGCGGGGGTCTACGAGCAGTACTTC few - TRBJ2-7 TRBV6-6
CASIKSAGGAYEQYF TGTGCCAGCATTAAATCAGCGGGGGGGGCCTACGAGCAGTACTTC - TRBD2 TRBJ2-7 TRBV6-5
CAWSQGAGYTF TGTGCCTGGAGTCAGGGGGCTGGCTACACCTTC - TRBD1 TRBJ1-2 TRBV30
CASSLGQVGNYGYTF TGTGCCAGCAGCTTAGGACAGGTCGGGAACTATGGCTACACCTTC few - TRBJ1-2 TRBV7-9
CASSQGGLALETQYF TGCGCCAGCAGCCAAGGGGGACTAGCATTGGAGACCCAGTACTTC - TRBD2 TRBJ2-5 TRBV4-1
CASSVTTDSYEQYF TGTGCCAGCAGCGTAACAACGGACAGCTACGAGCAGTACTTC - - TRBJ2-7 TRBV9
CASSVTGVADTQYF TGTGCCAGCAGTGTGACGGGGGTGGCAGATACGCAGTATTTT - - TRBJ2-3 TRBV2
CGILCRTANTEAFF TGTGGTATTCTCTGTAGGACAGCAAACACTGAAGCTTTCTTT - - TRBJ1-1 TRBV7-5
CASSWDRTGELFF TGTGCCAGCAGCTGGGACAGGACCGGGGAGCTGTTTTTT - TRBD1 TRBJ2-2 TRBV7-2
CAWSVHPVTLHF TGTGCCTGGAGTGTACATCCAGTCACCCTCCACTTT - - TRBJ1-6 TRBV30
CASSVSGGDSYEQYF TGTGCCAGCAGCGTTAGCGGGGGGGACTCCTACGAGCAGTACTTC - TRBD2 TRBJ2-7 TRBV9
CASNHRGSNTEAFF TGTGCCAGTAACCACAGGGGATCGAACACTGAAGCTTTCTTT - TRBD1 TRBJ1-1 TRBV19
CASSSQGISDEQYF TGTGCCAGTAGTAGTCAGGGTATCTCTGACGAGCAGTACTTC - - TRBJ2-7 TRBV19
CASSETGMAREKLFF TGTGCCAGCAGTGAAACAGGGATGGCCAGGGAAAAACTGTTTTTT - - TRBJ1-4 TRBV2